This TCR beta chain is drawn from a study of shared clonotypes between healthy human individuals. As to this clone: Its target is not known.

This CDR3 contains 14 residues. CDR1 is MGHDK, CDR2 SYGVNS, per germline. Trimming shortened V by 3 bases and J by 1 base, and 9 bases separated the two germline ends. CD4+ cells were split into CD45RA+ naive and CD45RA-negative memory subsets. The run depth of the assay was deep. The data were produced by immunoSEQ multiplex PCR, yet TCRdb's version contains in-frame clones alone and is incomplete. Found here are approximately 2.5 million clones, more than 85% of them singletons; the top ten hold approximately 0.37%. General study points: Sharing across four donors was highest in naive CD4 (around 5%) and lowest in memory CD8 (0.4%). At large depth, rarefaction still showed sorted-subset sequencing to be incomplete.

This receptor was taken from a young man in good health. Some clones in this sample may be carry-over from other donors' samples. The genes are TRBV25-1 and TRBJ2-5; D call uncertain. The sample taken for sequencing was naive CD4+ T cells from PBMCs. As for subset: CD45RA+ positively selected. The CDR3 loop is CASSEPTTQETQYF. Here the CDR3 DNA reads TGTGCCAGCAGTGAGCCAACCACCCAAGAGACCCAGTACTTC.